This T cell receptor beta chain is from a study of shared clonotypes between healthy human individuals. Naive CD8 cells comprised CD45RO-negative, CCR7-positively selected cells, excluding terminally differentiated effector memory CD45RA+ cells. The V and J ends lost 2 bases and 9 bases respectively, with 11 bases between them. Germline values: CDR1 MGHRA, CDR2 YSYEKL. The CDR3 is 13 amino acids. Study-level results: Blood was the sole source, and tissue repertoires probably differ. Around 5% was the fraction of naive CD4 clonotypes found shared across four donors.

Data came from immunoSEQ multiplex PCR; TCRdb stores just in-frame clones and leaves some out. The table records about 1,900,000 clones, approximately 94% of them present only once. This clone appeared a few times. As yet, its antigen is unknown. The V gene is TRBV4-1, the J gene TRBJ1-5; D is unclear. The sequencing sample was made of naive CD8+ T cells sorted from blood. The origin of this receptor is a young man in good health. CDR3 sequence (DNA): TGCGCCAGCAGCCAATCTACGGGTGGGCCCCAGCATTTT. It is translated as CASSQSTGGPQHF.